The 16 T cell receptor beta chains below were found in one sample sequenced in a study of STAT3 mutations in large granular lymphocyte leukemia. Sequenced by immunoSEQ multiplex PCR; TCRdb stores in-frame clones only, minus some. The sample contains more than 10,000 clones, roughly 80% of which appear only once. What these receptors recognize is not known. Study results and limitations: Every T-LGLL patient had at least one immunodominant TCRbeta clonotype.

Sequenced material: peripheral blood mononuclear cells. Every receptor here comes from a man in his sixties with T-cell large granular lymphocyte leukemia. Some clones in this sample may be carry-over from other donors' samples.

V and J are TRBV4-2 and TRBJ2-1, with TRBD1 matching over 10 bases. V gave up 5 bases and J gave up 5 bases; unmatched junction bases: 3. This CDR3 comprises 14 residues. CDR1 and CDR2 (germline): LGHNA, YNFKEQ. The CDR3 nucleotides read TGTGCCAGCAGCGACAGGGGGCTTAACAATGAGCAGTTCTTC. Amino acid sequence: CASSDRGLNNEQFF.

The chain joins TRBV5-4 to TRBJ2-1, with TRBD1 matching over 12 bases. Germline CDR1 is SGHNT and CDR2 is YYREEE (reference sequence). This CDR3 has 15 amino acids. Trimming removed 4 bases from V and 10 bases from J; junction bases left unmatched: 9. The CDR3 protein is CASSAQGQGAREQFF. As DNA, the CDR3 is TGTGCCAGCAGCGCTCAGGGACAGGGGGCAAGGGAGCAGTTCTTC.

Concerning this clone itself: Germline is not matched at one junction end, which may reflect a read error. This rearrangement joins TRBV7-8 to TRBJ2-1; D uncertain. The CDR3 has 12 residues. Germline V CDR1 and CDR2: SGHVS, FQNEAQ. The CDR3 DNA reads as TGTGCCAGCAGCTTAAACTTGAATGAACAGTTCTTC. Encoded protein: CASSLNLNEQFF.

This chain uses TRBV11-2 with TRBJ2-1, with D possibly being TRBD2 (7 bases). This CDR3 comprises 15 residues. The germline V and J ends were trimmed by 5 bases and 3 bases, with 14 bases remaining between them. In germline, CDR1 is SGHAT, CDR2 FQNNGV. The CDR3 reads CASSLGGGIYNEQFF. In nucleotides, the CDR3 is TGTGCCAGCAGCCTAGGGGGAGGGATCTACAATGAGCAGTTCTTC.

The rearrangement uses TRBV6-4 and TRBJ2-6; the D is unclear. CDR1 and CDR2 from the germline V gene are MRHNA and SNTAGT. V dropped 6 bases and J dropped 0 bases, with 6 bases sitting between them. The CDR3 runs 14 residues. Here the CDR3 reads CASSQLSGANVLTF. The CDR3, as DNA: TGTGCCAGCAGCCAACTCTCTGGGGCCAACGTCCTGACTTTC.

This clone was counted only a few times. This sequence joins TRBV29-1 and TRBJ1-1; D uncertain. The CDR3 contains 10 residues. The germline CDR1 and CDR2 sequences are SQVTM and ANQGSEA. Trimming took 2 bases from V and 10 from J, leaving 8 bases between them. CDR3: CSVETPGAFF. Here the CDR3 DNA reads TGCAGCGTTGAAACCCCGGGAGCTTTCTTT. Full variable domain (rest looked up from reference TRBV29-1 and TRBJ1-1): SAVISQKPSRDICQRGTSLTIQCQVDSQVTMMFWYRQQPGQSLTLIATANQGSEATYESGFVIDKFPISRPNLTFSTLTVSNMSPEDSSIYLCSVETPGAFFGQGTRLTVV.

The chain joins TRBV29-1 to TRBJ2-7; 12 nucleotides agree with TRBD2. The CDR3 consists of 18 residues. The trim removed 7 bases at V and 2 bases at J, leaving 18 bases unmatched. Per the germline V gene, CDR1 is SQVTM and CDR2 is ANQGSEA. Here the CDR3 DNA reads TGCAGCGCTCTAGTTGGGCTAGCGGGAGGGCCTCGGGCCTACGAGCAGTACTTC. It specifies CSALVGLAGGPRAYEQYF.

Written as DNA, the CDR3 is TGTGCCAGCAGCTCCGGTCCGGGGCTCGAGCAGTACTTC. This sequence encodes CASSSGPGLEQYF. This sequence joins TRBV7-2 and TRBJ2-7; D tentatively reads TRBD1 or TRBD2 (5 bases each). CDR1 and CDR2 (germline): SGHTA, FQGNSA. This CDR3 has 13 amino acids. Trimming shortened V by 4 bases and J by 6 bases, and 13 bases separated the two germline ends.

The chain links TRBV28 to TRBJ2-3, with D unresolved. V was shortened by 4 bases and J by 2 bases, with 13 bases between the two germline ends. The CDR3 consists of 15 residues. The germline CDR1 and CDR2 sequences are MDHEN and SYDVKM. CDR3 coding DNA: TGTGCCAGCAGTTACGGCTCACAACACACAGATACGCAGTATTTT. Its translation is CASSYGSQHTDTQYF.

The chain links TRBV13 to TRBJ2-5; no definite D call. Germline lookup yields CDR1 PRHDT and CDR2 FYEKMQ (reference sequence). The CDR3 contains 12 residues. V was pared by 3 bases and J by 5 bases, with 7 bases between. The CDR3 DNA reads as TGTGCCAGCAGCTTGGCCCTGGAGACCCAGTACTTC. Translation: CASSLALETQYF.

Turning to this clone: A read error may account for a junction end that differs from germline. This chain's CDR3 is CASSLGQGIGELFF. The CDR3 nucleotides are TGTGCTAGCAGCCTCGGACAGGGGATCGGGGAGCTGTTTTTT. The chain is built from TRBV7-7 and TRBJ2-2, with 9 bases that match TRBD1. This CDR3 has 14 residues. Germline V lookup: CDR1 SSHAT, CDR2 FNYEAQ (reference sequence).

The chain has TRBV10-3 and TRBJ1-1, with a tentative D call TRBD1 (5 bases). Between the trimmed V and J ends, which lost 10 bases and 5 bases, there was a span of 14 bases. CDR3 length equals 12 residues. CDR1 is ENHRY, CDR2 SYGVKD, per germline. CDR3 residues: CATGGGETEAFF. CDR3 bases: TGTGCCACCGGTGGAGGGGAGACTGAAGCTTTCTTT.

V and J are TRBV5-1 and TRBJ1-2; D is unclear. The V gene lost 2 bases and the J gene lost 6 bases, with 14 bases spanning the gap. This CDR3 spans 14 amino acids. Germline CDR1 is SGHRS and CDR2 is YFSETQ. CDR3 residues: CASSFQAIEDGYTF. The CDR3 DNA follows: TGCGCCAGCAGCTTCCAGGCGATTGAAGATGGCTACACCTTC. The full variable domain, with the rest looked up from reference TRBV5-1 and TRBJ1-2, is KAGVTQTPRYLIKTRGQQVTLSCSPISGHRSVSWYQQTPGQGLQFLFEYFSETQRNKGNFPGRFSGRQFSNSRSEMNVSTLELGDSALYLCASSFQAIEDGYTFGSGTRLTVV.

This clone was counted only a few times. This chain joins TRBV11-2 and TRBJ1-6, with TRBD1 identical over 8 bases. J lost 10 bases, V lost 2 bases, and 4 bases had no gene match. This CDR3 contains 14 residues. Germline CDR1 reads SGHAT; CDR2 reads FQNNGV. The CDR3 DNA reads TGTGCCAGCAGCTTACACAGGGGGGAATCACCCCTCCACTTT. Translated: CASSLHRGESPLHF.

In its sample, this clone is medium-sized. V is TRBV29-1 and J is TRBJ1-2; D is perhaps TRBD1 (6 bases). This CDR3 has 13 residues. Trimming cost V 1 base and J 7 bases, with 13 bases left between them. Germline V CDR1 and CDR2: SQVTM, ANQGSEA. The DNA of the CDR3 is TGCAGCGTTGAAGGTCCGGGGGCGGCTGGCTACACCTTC. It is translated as CSVEGPGAAGYTF.

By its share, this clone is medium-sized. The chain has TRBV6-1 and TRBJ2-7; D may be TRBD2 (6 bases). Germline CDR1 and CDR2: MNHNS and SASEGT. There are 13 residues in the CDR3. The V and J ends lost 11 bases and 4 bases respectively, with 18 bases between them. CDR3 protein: CALGGGYGYEQYF. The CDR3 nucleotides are TGTGCCCTTGGCGGAGGGTATGGGTACGAGCAGTACTTC.